The clone carrying this T cell receptor (beta chain) has a count of ten or more. The sample is drawn from a study of early T cells in non-severe SARS-CoV-2 infection. Study as a whole: Unsorted whole-blood RNA was sequenced in bulk, leaving chains unpaired.

Individually, cDNA molecules had unique molecular identifiers attached to them. A single record per CDR3 protein comes from TCRdb applying MiXCR to the 5' RACE reads. The repertoire consists of 32,000 or so distinct CDR3 sequences, with more than 5% occurring once and the leading ten covering 14%. Per the germline V gene, CDR1 is SGHVS and CDR2 is FQNEAQ. This CDR3 contains 16 residues. Trimming pared 1 base from V and 1 base from J, leaving 11 bases between. V is TRBV7-8 and J is TRBJ1-5; a weak D match, TRBD1 (6 bases). The receptor comes from an adult who was a healthcare worker with PCR-confirmed SARS-CoV-2 infection or an uninfected control (not recorded which). Sequenced sample: whole blood. CDR3 residues: CASSLGAGASNQPQHF. CDR3 DNA sequence: TGTGCCAGCAGCTTAGGGGCAGGGGCAAGCAATCAGCCCCAGCATTTT.